This entry lists 13 T cell receptor beta chains sequenced from one sample in a study of T-cell memory formation after mild COVID-19. TCRdb reprocessed the 5' RACE reads via MiXCR and lists one record per CDR3 protein. The sample lists 380,000 or so distinct CDR3 sequences, around 15% occurring once. The sequenced material came from PBMCs or a T cell subset sorted from them (not recorded which). The receptors come from a man aged 18 to 29 who had mild COVID-19 (a few samples of this study predate the infection). Cell type and time point are not known.

This clonotype was observed a handful of times. The chain combines TRBV7-2 with TRBJ2-4; D perhaps matches TRBD2 (5 bases). V was clipped by 4 bases and J by 11 bases, with 12 bases between them. Germline V gene sequence: CDR1 SGHTA, CDR2 FQGNSA. The length of the CDR3 is 12 residues. As DNA, the CDR3 is TGTGCCAGCAGCTCCGGGGTCTATGTTCAGTACTTC. This codes for CASSSGVYVQYF.

V usage is TRBV20-1 and J usage is TRBJ1-1; 10 nucleotides align to TRBD1. The germline V gene has CDR1 DFQATT and CDR2 SNEGSKA (reference sequence). There are 13 residues in the CDR3. With 3 bases clipped from V and 8 bases from J, the junction kept 6 bases outside the gene matches. DNA of the CDR3: TGCAGTGCTAGTCCGACAGGGGGCAGGGAAGCTTTCTTT. Translating it yields CSASPTGGREAFF.

A few counts support this clonotype. The genes are TRBV18 and TRBJ1-4; D is perhaps TRBD1 (6 bases). CDR1 and CDR2 from the germline V gene are KGHSH and LQKENI. The V gene lost 5 bases and the J gene lost 7 bases, with 8 bases spanning the gap. CDR3 length equals 12 residues. The CDR3 nucleotides are TGTGCCAGCTCAGCAGGGGCTGAAAAACTGTTTTTT. Its translation is CASSAGAEKLFF.

This rearrangement joins TRBV12-3 or TRBV12-4 to TRBJ2-1; D is perhaps TRBD2 (6 bases). V was trimmed by 5 bases and J by 6 bases, leaving 14 bases between them. This CDR3 is built from 14 residues. The CDR3 spells CASSPPTSSNEQFF. CDR3 bases: TGTGCCAGCAGTCCCCCGACTAGTTCCAATGAGCAGTTCTTC.

V and J are TRBV11-2 and TRBJ2-7, with 12 bases lining up with TRBD2. CDR1 and CDR2 (germline): SGHAT, FQNNGV. Trimming took 5 bases from V and 0 from J; bases not matched to a gene: 5. The CDR3 is made up of 16 amino acids. CDR3 sequence: CASSRLAGALSYEQYF. DNA for the CDR3: TGTGCCAGCAGCAGACTAGCGGGGGCTCTCTCCTACGAGCAGTACTTC.

The J gene is TRBJ1-1, the V gene TRBV20-1, with D tentatively TRBD1 (5 bases). CDR3 size: 15 residues. The ends were cut back, 0 bases at V and 5 bases at J, with 16 bases in the middle. The V gene's germline CDR1 is DFQATT and CDR2 SNEGSKA (reference sequence). The CDR3 DNA is TGCAGTGCTAGAGATAGGGGTAGGATGACAACTGAAGCTTTCTTT. Translating it yields CSARDRGRMTTEAFF.

The J gene is TRBJ2-7, the V gene TRBV3-1; TRBD2 agrees at 7 bases. V dropped 6 bases and J dropped 0; count of bases not matched to a gene: 8. Germline CDR1 LGHDT, CDR2 YNNKEL (reference sequence). The CDR3 has 15 amino acids. CDR3 in DNA: TGTGCCAGCAGGGAGAGCGGGGCCCCCTCCTACGAGCAGTACTTC. As protein: CASRESGAPSYEQYF.

This clonotype was observed a handful of times. This rearrangement joins TRBV5-1 to TRBJ1-6, with a weak D call TRBD1 (5 bases). The CDR3 length is 16 residues. CDR1 is SGHRS and CDR2 is YFSETQ in the germline V gene. V shed 3 bases and J shed 8 bases, with 18 bases lying between them. CDR3 loop: CASSSQGWRIDSPLHF. In nucleotides, the CDR3 is TGCGCCAGCAGCTCTCAGGGATGGAGGATTGATTCACCCCTCCACTTT.

This clonotype was picked up a small number of times. Here the CDR3 DNA reads TGTGCCAGCAGTTTGAGTACGCAGTATTTT. This codes for CASSLSTQYF. This rearrangement joins TRBV12-3 or TRBV12-4 to TRBJ2-3; D call uncertain. V lost 3 bases and J 8 bases, leaving 3 bases between the germline ends. The CDR3 extends over 10 amino acids.

This clonotype was observed a few times. The V gene is TRBV4-1, the J gene TRBJ2-5; no firm D call. CDR1 is MGHRA and CDR2 is YSYEKL in the germline V gene. The CDR3 consists of 13 residues. The germline V and J ends were trimmed by 0 bases and 6 bases, with 8 bases remaining between them. For the CDR3, the DNA is TGCGCCAGCAGCCAAGACATGACGAAGACCCAGTACTTC. Translating gives CASSQDMTKTQYF.

The chain carries TRBV29-1 and TRBJ2-7; TRBD1 agrees at 7 bases. Unmatched junction bases numbered 11, after V lost 5 bases and J lost 7 bases. The CDR3 is made up of 13 amino acids. Germline CDR1 reads SQVTM; CDR2 reads ANQGSEA. In nucleotides, the CDR3 is TGCAGCGTTAATAGAGAGGGGGCGAGTGAGCAGTACGTC. Protein: CSVNREGASEQYV.

This chain connects TRBV7-9 to TRBJ1-5, with no clear D. From germline, CDR1 is SEHNR and CDR2 FQNEAQ (reference sequence). V was shortened by 5 bases and J by 0 bases, with 8 bases between the two germline ends. There are 14 residues in the CDR3. CDR3 amino acids: CASSPAYSNQPQHF. The DNA of the CDR3 is TGTGCCAGCAGCCCAGCTTATAGCAATCAGCCCCAGCATTTT.

This clonotype was picked up a small number of times. The genes are TRBV3-1 and TRBJ2-7; a weak D match, TRBD1 (5 bases). Germline V gene sequence: CDR1 LGHDT, CDR2 YNNKEL (reference sequence). This CDR3 comprises 15 residues. V was pared by 1 base and J by 6 bases, with 16 bases between. CDR3 bases: TGTGCCAGCAGCCAAGTGGGTGGTAGGGGCGTCGAGCAGTACTTC. This codes for CASSQVGGRGVEQYF.